What follows are 13 T cell receptor beta chains derived from one specimen sequenced in a study of cytomegalovirus exposure and HLA in healthy donors. The PCR used 60 Vbeta and 13 Jbeta primers. Some clones are missing from TCRdb's copy, which holds only in-frame ones; the method was immunoSEQ multiplex PCR. The sample lists 100,000 to 150,000 clones; under 90% were seen once. Sequences were obtained from PBMCs. Receptors were obtained from a woman aged 40 to 49 in good health and CMV-seronegative.

This chain uses TRBV27 with TRBJ2-5; 11 nucleotides match TRBD2. Per the germline V gene, CDR1 is MNHEY and CDR2 is SMNVEV (reference sequence). Trimming at V came to 10 bases and at J to 1 base, leaving 11 bases not matched to a gene. CDR3 length: 16 amino acids. The CDR3 DNA is TGTGCCACTTCCGGGACTAGCGGTTGGGGCCAAGAGACCCAGTACTTC. This encodes CATSGTSGWGQETQYF.

The chain employs TRBV5-6 and TRBJ1-3; D not certain. V was shortened by 4 bases and J by 5 bases, with 13 bases between the two germline ends. The CDR3 sequence is 14 residues long. Looked up from germline, CDR1 is SGHDT and CDR2 is YYEEEE. Here the CDR3 reads CASSPAVQRNTIYF. CDR3 in DNA: TGTGCCAGCAGCCCGGCGGTTCAGAGAAACACCATATATTTT.

V is TRBV7-3 and J is TRBJ1-1, with a possible D match to TRBD1 (5 bases). The CDR3 is 14 amino acids. V lost 3 bases, J lost 4 bases, and 12 bases lay in between. The germline V gene encodes CDR1 SGHTA and CDR2 FQGTGA. In DNA form, the CDR3 reads TGTGCCAGCAGCTTCCAGGGTTTGAGCACTGAAGCTTTCTTT. Protein product: CASSFQGLSTEAFF.

The J gene is TRBJ2-5, the V gene TRBV11-2, with 11 bases that match TRBD1. This CDR3 has 15 residues. Germline V gives CDR1 SGHAT, CDR2 FQNNGV. V gave up 0 bases and J gave up 7 bases; unmatched junction bases: 4. CDR3 in DNA: TGTGCCAGCAGCTTAGATTCAGGGACAGGGGGGACCCAGTACTTC. It yields the protein CASSLDSGTGGTQYF. The complete variable domain, with remaining parts taken from reference TRBV11-2 and TRBJ2-5, reads EAGVAQSPRYKIIEKRQSVAFWCNPISGHATLYWYQQILGQGPKLLIQFQNNGVVDDSQLPKDRFSAERLKGVDSTLKIQPAKLEDSAVYLCASSLDSGTGGTQYFGPGTRLLVL.

The chain joins TRBV28 to TRBJ2-7; the match to TRBD2 covers 10 bases. The germline V gene encodes CDR1 MDHEN and CDR2 SYDVKM. The CDR3 spans 16 residues. V lost 5 bases, J lost 3 bases, and 10 bases stayed unmatched. The chain's CDR3 is CASSPARASGSYEQYF. The CDR3 bases are TGTGCCAGCAGTCCCGCCAGGGCTAGCGGGAGCTACGAGCAGTACTTC.

The rearrangement uses TRBV10-3 and TRBJ1-2; a possible D gene is TRBD1 (6 bases). Germline V lookup: CDR1 ENHRY, CDR2 SYGVKD. The CDR3 consists of 17 residues. Deletions cut 2 bases from V and 4 bases from J, with 20 bases between. DNA of the CDR3: TGTGCCATCAGTGAGCGCGGTGGCAACAGGGCCGTCTATGGCTACACCTTC. This sequence encodes CAISERGGNRAVYGYTF.

This chain joins TRBV27 and TRBJ2-5, with a tentative D call TRBD1 (6 bases). This CDR3 is built from 14 residues. Germline V gene lookup returns CDR1 MNHEY and CDR2 SMNVEV (reference sequence). The V end was cut by 5 bases, the J end by 7 bases, with 17 bases between. In DNA, the CDR3 is TGTGCCAGCAGTAAGGGACACCCAGACGGGACCCAGTACTTC. It is translated as CASSKGHPDGTQYF.

The chain joins TRBV11-3 to TRBJ2-1; D not certain. V lost 0 bases to trimming and J lost 4 bases, with 4 bases between them. The germline V gene encodes CDR1 SGHNT and CDR2 YENEEA. The CDR3 is 13 residues long. The CDR3, as DNA: TGTGCCAGCAGCTTAGAGCTATACAATGAGCAGTTCTTC. Protein: CASSLELYNEQFF.

This clone came up once. The rearrangement joins TRBV29-1 to TRBJ1-2; D gene unclear. Per the germline V gene, CDR1 is SQVTM and CDR2 is ANQGSEA. The V gene lost 1 base and the J gene lost 1 base, with 10 bases spanning the gap. This CDR3 contains 14 residues. The CDR3 DNA reads as TGCAGCGTTGAAGGGCGGGCTGTTAACTATGGCTACACCTTC. It yields the protein CSVEGRAVNYGYTF.

The V call is TRBV6-4, the J call TRBJ2-1; 13 bases line up with TRBD2. Per germline, CDR1 MRHNA and CDR2 SNTAGT. After removal of 6 bases from V and 3 bases from J, the junction contained 2 bases not matched to a gene. The CDR3 contains 15 residues. The DNA of the CDR3 is TGTGCCAGCAGCCGACTAGCGGGAGGCTACAATGAGCAGTTCTTC. Translation gives CASSRLAGGYNEQFF.

The chain carries TRBV12-5 and TRBJ2-2, with 11 bases identical to TRBD1. Losses at the gene ends were 4 bases for V and 6 bases for J; bases not matched to a gene: 7. There are 16 residues in the CDR3. The V gene's germline CDR1 is LGHNT and CDR2 FRNRAP. CDR3 bases: TGTGCTAGTGGTTCCTCCGGGACAGGGGGGCCCGGGGAGCTGTTTTTT. Its protein product is CASGSSGTGGPGELFF.

This chain joins TRBV5-5 and TRBJ1-4; 8 bases align to TRBD1. Germline V CDR1 and CDR2: SGHKS, YYEKEE (reference sequence). J was trimmed by 5 bases and V by 4 bases; bases with no gene match: 7. The CDR3 consists of 15 residues. Here the CDR3 DNA reads TGTGCCAGCAGCCCCCGGACAGGGAGAAATGAAAAACTGTTTTTT. Translation: CASSPRTGRNEKLFF.

The chain carries TRBV11-2 and TRBJ2-7, with 7 bases matching TRBD1. V lost 0 bases, J lost 6 bases, and 5 bases stayed unmatched. There are 14 residues in the CDR3. CDR1 is SGHAT and CDR2 is FQNNGV in the germline V gene. The CDR3 nucleotides read TGTGCCAGCAGCTTAGACCGGGCAGGGGGCGAGCAGTACTTC. Translating it yields CASSLDRAGGEQYF.